This section outlines one TCR beta chain sequence together with its context. Profiled with immunoSEQ multiplex PCR; TCRdb holds only in-frame clones, not every one. The top ten clones hold around 2.1% of a sample with roughly 150,000 clones, 81% of them seen once. Approximately 2.2 micrograms of genomic DNA from cryopreserved PBMCs went into TCR beta libraries. The data were taken from a study of cytotoxic CD8 clonotypes in ibrutinib-treated CLL. About the research overall: Response material was collected after a median around 12 months of treatment, range 6 to 36. The study recorded mean values of approximately 260,000 productive templates and under 100,000 productive rearrangements per sample.

The CDR3 extends over 11 amino acids. Germline values: CDR1 SGHTA, CDR2 FQGNSA. V gave up 5 bases and J gave up 4 bases, with 4 bases separating them. The receptor's source is a human donor with chronic lymphocytic leukemia. The chain carries TRBV7-2 and TRBJ2-3; D call uncertain. The sample consisted of PBMCs, taken after 12 months of ibrutinib treatment. The CDR3 region is CASSLSDTQYF. In nucleotides, the CDR3 is TGTGCCAGCAGCCTGTCAGATACGCAGTATTTT.